The next 29 T cell receptor beta chains were all read from a single sample in a study of shared clonotypes between healthy human individuals. Method: immunoSEQ multiplex PCR; TCRdb's copy keeps in-frame clones and lacks some. The table has around 1.1 million clones, 60% to 80% seen once. The sample consisted of memory CD4+ T cells from PBMCs. The subset is: CD45RA-negative fraction. All receptors derive from a man younger than 35 in good health. Some clones in this sample may be carry-over from other donors' samples.

This rearrangement joins TRBV29-1 to TRBJ1-1; TRBD1 is a possible D gene (5 bases). V was shortened by 8 bases and J by 4 bases, with 20 bases between the two germline ends. The CDR3 runs 14 residues. The germline V gene has CDR1 SQVTM and CDR2 ANQGSEA. Here the CDR3 reads CSPPRPGACTEAFF. DNA of the CDR3: TGCAGCCCTCCTAGGCCTGGGGCCTGCACTGAAGCTTTCTTT.

This chain links TRBV4-1 with TRBJ2-4; 15 nucleotides match TRBD2. The CDR3 totals 18 residues. The ends lost 4 bases at V and 1 base at J; junction bases unmatched: 5. In germline, CDR1 is MGHRA, CDR2 YSYEKL. The CDR3 here is CASSPGLAGGVAKNIQYF. CDR3 nucleotide sequence: TGCGCCAGCAGCCCTGGACTAGCGGGAGGGGTGGCCAAAAACATTCAGTACTTC.

Of note for this clone: Other DNA sequences within the sample encode an identical CDR3. This chain links TRBV7-9 with TRBJ1-2; unclear D gene. This CDR3 spans 12 amino acids. Germline V gives CDR1 SEHNR, CDR2 FQNEAQ (reference sequence). The V end was cut by 1 base, the J end by 8 bases, with 8 bases between. Here the CDR3 DNA reads TGTGCCAGCAGCTTAGTTGGTCGAGGCTACACCTTC. It encodes CASSLVGRGYTF.

As regards this clone: One end of the junction fails to match germline, which may point to a read error. Other DNA sequences within the sample encode an identical CDR3. V gene TRBV2 combines with J gene TRBJ2-7; 8 positions agree with TRBD1. Germline values: CDR1 SNHLY, CDR2 FYNNEI. The CDR3 is 14 amino acids. The chain's CDR3 is CASSEGQGHYEQYF. As DNA, the CDR3 is TGTGCCAGCAGCGAAGGACAGGGCCACTACGAGCAGTACTTC.

This clone came up a few times. This chain uses TRBV10-3 with TRBJ2-5; 10 nucleotides line up with TRBD1. This CDR3 comprises 13 residues. Per the germline V gene, CDR1 is ENHRY and CDR2 is SYGVKD. J gave up 6 bases and V 4 bases, and 2 bases lay outside the gene matches. This chain's CDR3 is CAISGQGAKTQYF. The CDR3 DNA follows: TGTGCCATCAGTGGACAGGGGGCGAAGACCCAGTACTTC.

This sequence joins TRBV7-2 and TRBJ2-7; D uncertain. The V end lost 2 bases, the J end lost 2 bases, and 7 bases lay between the germline ends. Per germline, CDR1 SGHTA and CDR2 FQGNSA. The CDR3 loop spans 13 amino acids. CDR3 protein: CASSLLGPYEQYF. The DNA for the CDR3 is TGTGCCAGCAGCTTACTAGGACCCTACGAGCAGTACTTC.

The chain combines TRBV21-1 with TRBJ1-2; TRBD1 is taken as the D call from the table, unchecked against the DNA. TRBV21-1 is a known pseudogene. This CDR3 comprises 13 residues. Here the CDR3 reads CASSKVRQGGYTF. The CDR3, as DNA: TGTGCCAGCAGCAAAGTTCGGCAGGGCGGCTACACCTTC.

The chain recombines TRBV14 with TRBJ2-5; 10 bases agree with TRBD1. Unmatched junction bases numbered 6, after V lost 3 bases and J lost 5 bases. CDR3 length equals 15 residues. CDR1 and CDR2 (germline): SGHDN, FVKESK. DNA of the CDR3: TGTGCCAGCAGCCAGAGACAGGGGGCTCAGGAGACCCAGTACTTC. This gives the protein CASSQRQGAQETQYF.

CDR3 residues: CASYSKGDTQYF. The CDR3, as DNA: TGTGCCAGCTACTCGAAAGGAGATACGCAGTATTTT. The V gene is TRBV28, the J gene TRBJ2-3; D gene uncertain. Trimming removed 8 bases from V and 5 bases from J, with 11 bases in between. The CDR3 has 12 amino acids. CDR1 and CDR2 from the germline V gene are MDHEN and SYDVKM.

Notes on this clone: A much larger clonotype is one base distant, so this may be a read error. The chain is built from TRBV5-5 and TRBJ1-5, with 10 bases matching TRBD1. The CDR3 is made up of 15 amino acids. CDR1 SGHKS and CDR2 YYEKEE come from the germline V gene (reference sequence). Trimming removed 4 bases from V and 2 bases from J; junction bases left unmatched: 3. CDR3 amino acids: CASSTGTGGNQPQHF. The CDR3 bases are TGTGCCAGCAGCACCGGGACAGGGGGCAATCAGCCCCAGCATTTT.

The J gene is TRBJ2-2, the V gene TRBV2, with 9 bases fitting TRBD2. The CDR3 spans 15 residues. V lost 4 bases to trimming and J lost 3 bases; unmatched junction nucleotides: 3. The germline V gene encodes CDR1 SNHLY and CDR2 FYNNEI. The CDR3 here is CASSGASGDTGELFF. DNA of the CDR3: TGTGCCAGCAGTGGGGCTAGCGGGGACACCGGGGAGCTGTTTTTT.

For this clone: The junction differs from germline at one of its ends, possibly a read error. The V gene is TRBV2, the J gene TRBJ1-1, with 8 bases matching TRBD1. The germline gives CDR1 SNHLY, CDR2 FYNNEI. The CDR3 contains 13 residues. CDR3 DNA sequence: TGTGCCAGCATGACAGGGGTGAACAATGAAGCTTTCTTT. Protein: CASMTGVNNEAFF.

This clone appeared many times. Other nucleotide sequences in the sample specify the same CDR3. The CDR3 here is CASSLAGLAGDPYEQYF. In DNA, the CDR3 is TGTGCCAGCAGCTTAGCGGGACTAGCGGGAGACCCCTACGAGCAGTACTTC. V usage is TRBV7-2 and J usage is TRBJ2-7; 14 nucleotides line up with TRBD2. V lost 0 bases, J lost 2 bases, and 3 bases stayed unmatched. The CDR3 covers 17 residues. The germline CDR1 and CDR2 sequences are SGHTA and FQGNSA. Drawing the rest from reference TRBV7-2 and TRBJ2-7, the complete variable domain is GAGVSQSPSNKVTEKGKDVELRCDPISGHTALYWYRQSLGQGLEFLIYFQGNSAPDKSGLPSDRFSAERTGGSVSTLTIQRTQQEDSAVYLCASSLAGLAGDPYEQYFGPGTRLTVT.

V gene TRBV5-1 combines with J gene TRBJ2-2; 9 bases line up with TRBD1. CDR1 and CDR2 from the germline V gene are SGHRS and YFSETQ. The CDR3 has 20 residues. V shed 5 bases, J shed 0 bases, and the junction held 17 bases outside the gene matches. The CDR3 region is CASRLSRTGEFHANTGELFF. The CDR3 coding sequence is TGCGCCAGCAGGTTGAGCAGGACAGGGGAGTTTCACGCGAACACCGGGGAGCTGTTTTTT.

The CDR3 sequence: CASSPGSAAANYGYTF. CDR3 nucleotide sequence: TGTGCCAGCTCACCTGGTAGTGCGGCTGCTAACTATGGCTACACCTTC. This rearrangement joins TRBV18 to TRBJ1-2; D not certain. CDR1 is KGHSH and CDR2 is LQKENI in the germline V gene. The CDR3 has 16 amino acids. Trimming pared 3 bases from V and 0 bases from J, leaving 14 bases between.

The chain couples TRBV6-6 to TRBJ2-4; D possibly corresponds to TRBD1 (5 bases). V gave up 0 bases and J gave up 5 bases, with 5 bases separating them. In germline, CDR1 is MNHNY, CDR2 SVGAGI (reference sequence). The CDR3 totals 13 residues. CDR3 sequence reads: CASSYSGENIQYF. The DNA for the CDR3 is TGTGCCAGCAGTTACTCAGGGGAAAACATTCAGTACTTC.

The genes are TRBV7-3 and TRBJ2-1; TRBD2 agrees at 12 bases. The length of the CDR3 is 14 residues. Germline V gene lookup returns CDR1 SGHTA and CDR2 FQGTGA. The V segment lost 5 bases and the J segment 9 bases; nucleotides outside the gene matches: 5. CDR3 nucleotides: TGTGCCAGCAGCGCCACTAGCGGGGGGATTGAGCAGTTCTTC. This translates into CASSATSGGIEQFF.

The chain joins TRBV7-9 to TRBJ2-7; 10 bases are a match to TRBD2. Germline CDR1 reads SEHNR; CDR2 reads FQNEAQ (reference sequence). V lost 5 bases, J lost 5 bases, and 12 bases stayed unmatched. The CDR3 is 16 amino acids. CDR3 bases: TGTGCCAGCAGCCCGCTGGGCGGTCTAGCGGGAGACGAGCAGTACTTC. Translation gives CASSPLGGLAGDEQYF.

The rearrangement uses TRBV11-3 and TRBJ2-1; TRBD2 matches at 11 bases. The germline V gene encodes CDR1 SGHNT and CDR2 YENEEA. The CDR3 runs to 15 residues. J gave up 5 bases and V 5 bases, and 5 bases lay outside the gene matches. The chain's CDR3 is CASSPGTSGHNEQFF. The CDR3 nucleotides read TGTGCCAGCAGCCCCGGGACTAGCGGACACAATGAGCAGTTCTTC.

The chain is built from TRBV7-2 and TRBJ2-1; TRBD1 matches at 7 bases. Unmatched junction bases numbered 15, after V lost 5 bases and J lost 8 bases. The germline V gene encodes CDR1 SGHTA and CDR2 FQGNSA. The CDR3 covers 16 residues. CDR3 loop: CASSPSLGQVMYEQFF. The CDR3 DNA reads as TGTGCCAGCAGCCCCTCGTTAGGACAGGTTATGTATGAGCAGTTCTTC.

This clone showed up just a few times. This chain uses TRBV18 with TRBJ1-3, with 7 bases fitting TRBD1. J lost 3 bases, V lost 5 bases, and 7 bases had no gene match. Per the germline V gene, CDR1 is KGHSH and CDR2 is LQKENI. The CDR3 extends over 15 amino acids. This chain's CDR3 is CASSEQGFGGNTIYF. The CDR3 DNA reads as TGTGCCAGCTCAGAACAGGGGTTCGGTGGAAACACCATATATTTT.

This chain uses TRBV9 with TRBJ2-5; D may be TRBD2 (6 bases). The CDR3 length is 15 residues. The germline CDR1 and CDR2 sequences are SGDLS and YYNGEE. V lost 4 bases, J lost 5 bases, and 18 bases lay in between. The CDR3 is CASSSSDLGGETQYF. The DNA for the CDR3 is TGTGCCAGCAGCTCCTCCGATCTCGGGGGTGAGACCCAGTACTTC. Based on the CDR3 plus reference TRBV9 and TRBJ2-5, the full variable domain is DSGVTQTPKHLITATGQRVTLRCSPRSGDLSVYWYQQSLDQGLQFLIQYYNGEERAKGNILERFSAQQFPDLHSELNLSSLELGDSALYFCASSSSDLGGETQYFGPGTRLLVL.

The CDR3 coding sequence is TGTGCCAGCAGTTTAACCCGGACTAGTTTCACCGGGGAGCTGTTTTTT. Protein product: CASSLTRTSFTGELFF. This rearrangement joins TRBV27 to TRBJ2-2, with TRBD2 matching 7 bases. CDR1 MNHEY and CDR2 SMNVEV come from the germline V gene (reference sequence). The CDR3 contains 16 residues. Trimming cost V 2 bases and J 4 bases; bases outside gene matches: 7.

This rearrangement joins TRBV5-4 to TRBJ2-5, with D tentatively TRBD2 (6 bases). The CDR3 runs 15 residues. V shed 1 base and J shed 4 bases, with 14 bases lying between them. Germline V gene lookup returns CDR1 SGHNT and CDR2 YYREEE (reference sequence). The CDR3 is CASSLLEEGRETQYF. CDR3 bases: TGTGCCAGCAGCTTGTTGGAGGAGGGCCGAGAGACCCAGTACTTC.

The chain links TRBV9 to TRBJ2-6, with 7 bases lining up with TRBD1. Germline-derived CDR1 and CDR2 are SGDLS and YYNGEE. The V and J ends lost 5 bases and 8 bases, in that order; junction bases with no gene match: 7. This CDR3 comprises 14 residues. The CDR3 here is CASSSSTGPNVLTF. The CDR3, as DNA: TGTGCCAGCAGTTCCTCGACAGGGCCCAACGTCCTGACTTTC.

The chain joins TRBV29-1 to TRBJ2-7; 8 positions agree with TRBD2. The CDR3 sequence is 13 residues long. J lost 4 bases, V lost 3 bases, and 5 bases had no gene match. Germline CDR1 is SQVTM and CDR2 is ANQGSEA. The CDR3 loop reads CSVDSGDGYEQYF. Written as DNA, the CDR3 is TGCAGCGTTGATAGCGGGGATGGGTACGAGCAGTACTTC.

On this clone itself: At the DNA level, this CDR3 is encoded by other sequences in the same sample as well. The rearrangement joins TRBV30 to TRBJ1-3; D remains unclear. Trimming shortened V by 5 bases and J by 0 bases, and 8 bases separated the two germline ends. The CDR3 is 13 amino acids. CDR1 is GTSNPN, CDR2 SVGIG, per germline (reference sequence). CDR3 coding DNA: TGTGCCTGGCAAGGGAACTCTGGAAACACCATATATTTT. Translation: CAWQGNSGNTIYF.

This chain uses TRBV7-8 with TRBJ1-4, with D perhaps matching TRBD1 (6 bases). V dropped 3 bases and J dropped 10 bases, with 21 bases sitting between them. The CDR3 length is 16 residues. Germline V gene data show CDR1 as SGHVS and CDR2 as FQNEAQ. The DNA of the CDR3 is TGTGCCAGCAGCTTGCTGAACAGGGAATCATTTGCAAAACTGTTTTTT. Translated: CASSLLNRESFAKLFF.

This sequence joins TRBV5-1 and TRBJ2-1; 11 bases fit TRBD1. This CDR3 comprises 15 residues. Germline assignment: CDR1 SGHRS and CDR2 YFSETQ. With 4 bases clipped from V and 5 bases from J, the junction kept 5 bases outside the gene matches. CDR3 bases: TGCGCCAGCAGCCCCGGGACAGGGGGGGACAATGAGCAGTTCTTC. Protein sequence: CASSPGTGGDNEQFF. Full variable domain (remainder filled in from reference TRBV5-1 and TRBJ2-1): KAGVTQTPRYLIKTRGQQVTLSCSPISGHRSVSWYQQTPGQGLQFLFEYFSETQRNKGNFPGRFSGRQFSNSRSEMNVSTLELGDSALYLCASSPGTGGDNEQFFGPGTRLTVL.